These 12 T cell receptor beta chains originate from one sample sequenced in a study of STAT5B mutations in CD4+ large granular lymphocyte leukemia. Libraries were prepared by immunoSEQ multiplex PCR; TCRdb keeps only in-frame clonotypes and omits some of them. The sample lists tens of thousands of clones; about four fifths were seen once. Sequencing was carried out using CD4+ T cells from blood buffy coats. These receptors were obtained from a human donor in good health.

As concerns this clone: An end of the junction differs from the germline gene, which may be a read error. The chain is built from TRBV18 and TRBJ2-1, with D perhaps being TRBD1 or TRBD2 (5 bases each). Per the germline V gene, CDR1 is KGHSH and CDR2 is LQKENI. CDR3 length: 15 amino acids. The CDR3 DNA is TGTGCCAGCTCGCCACTAGGGGCCCCCTACAATGAGCAGTTCTTC. It translates to CASSPLGAPYNEQFF.

The chain has TRBV28 and TRBJ1-1; TRBD1 might be the D (5 bases). Germline loops: CDR1 MDHEN, CDR2 SYDVKM. The length of the CDR3 is 14 residues. Between the trimmed V and J ends, which lost 7 bases and 4 bases, there was a span of 16 bases. The CDR3 nucleotides are TGTGCCAGCATTGTTTACCCGGGGGGCACTGAAGCTTTCTTT. As protein: CASIVYPGGTEAFF. Looking up the rest from reference TRBV28 and TRBJ1-1 gives the full variable domain: DVKVTQSSRYLVKRTGEKVFLECVQDMDHENMFWYRQDPGLGLRLIYFSYDVKMKEKGDIPEGYSVSREKKERFSLILESASTNQTSMYLCASIVYPGGTEAFFGQGTRLTVV.

Note on this clone: A read error may account for a junction end that differs from germline. The chain combines TRBV7-9 with TRBJ2-1, with 8 bases that match TRBD2. Germline CDR1 SEHNR, CDR2 FQNEAQ (reference sequence). The CDR3 extends over 13 amino acids. The CDR3 DNA reads TGTGCCAGCAGGTTAGCGGGAAAATGGGAGCAGTTCTTC. As protein: CASRLAGKWEQFF.

The V call is TRBV18, the J call TRBJ2-3; D call uncertain. Germline CDR1 reads KGHSH; CDR2 reads LQKENI. The V end was cut by 5 bases, the J end by 0 bases, with 3 bases between. This CDR3 region has 12 residues. In DNA, the CDR3 is TGTGCCAGCTCATTCAGCACAGATACGCAGTATTTT. Its protein product is CASSFSTDTQYF.

The chain joins TRBV6-4 to TRBJ2-3; 10 bases are a match to TRBD2. With V trimmed by 6 bases and J by 6 bases, 6 bases remained unmatched. The CDR3 has 14 residues. CDR1 is MRHNA and CDR2 is SNTAGT in the germline V gene. Written as DNA, the CDR3 is TGTGCCAGCAGCTTACTAGCGGGGACCGATACGCAGTATTTT. This sequence encodes CASSLLAGTDTQYF.

The CDR3 region is CASSLESNQPQHF. The CDR3 nucleotides read TGTGCCAGCAGCTTGGAGTCGAATCAGCCCCAGCATTTT. V is TRBV7-9 and J is TRBJ1-5; D unclear. Trimming shortened V by 3 bases and J by 4 bases, and 7 bases separated the two germline ends. CDR1 is SEHNR, CDR2 FQNEAQ, per germline (reference sequence). The CDR3 consists of 13 residues.

V gene TRBV7-6 combines with J gene TRBJ2-2; D is uncertain. The V end was cut by 3 bases, the J end by 0 bases, with 8 bases between. Germline CDR1 reads SGHVS; CDR2 reads FNYEAQ. The CDR3 totals 15 residues. This chain's CDR3 is CASSFSASNTGELFF. CDR3 in DNA: TGTGCCAGCAGCTTCAGTGCATCGAACACCGGGGAGCTGTTTTTT.

The V gene is TRBV19, the J gene TRBJ2-3; 11 bases agree with TRBD2. V dropped 6 bases and J dropped 6; count of bases not matched to a gene: 8. This CDR3 region has 15 residues. Germline CDR1 reads LNHDA; CDR2 reads SQIVND (reference sequence). The CDR3, as DNA: TGTGCCAGTAGCCCTAGACTAGCGGGGACCGATACGCAGTATTTT. Amino acids: CASSPRLAGTDTQYF.

J is TRBJ1-1 and V is TRBV7-9; 8 bases fit TRBD1. The CDR3 totals 12 residues. Germline V gene lookup returns CDR1 SEHNR and CDR2 FQNEAQ (reference sequence). The V gene end was trimmed by 6 bases and the J gene end by 8 bases; junction bases not matched to a gene: 5. The CDR3 loop reads CASRLRDREAFF. DNA of the CDR3: TGTGCCAGCAGGTTAAGGGACAGGGAAGCTTTCTTT.

The V call is TRBV21-1, the J call TRBJ2-1; TRBD1, the D gene given by the table, was not confirmed from the DNA. TRBV21-1 is assigned pseudogene status. CDR3 length equals 14 residues. The CDR3 loop reads CASSPNRGAGEQFF. The CDR3 DNA reads TGTGCCAGCAGCCCTAACAGGGGGGCGGGTGAGCAGTTCTTC.

The chain recombines TRBV15 with TRBJ2-7; 9 bases match TRBD2. This CDR3 comprises 18 residues. Germline loops: CDR1 LNHNV, CDR2 YYDKDF (reference sequence). The V gene end was trimmed by 0 bases and the J gene end by 3 bases; junction bases not matched to a gene: 12. CDR3 in DNA: TGTGCCACCAGCAGAGATCCCCCCCATCGCGGGAGGGTCTACGAGCAGTACTTC. Its protein product is CATSRDPPHRGRVYEQYF.

The chain carries TRBV5-4 and TRBJ1-3; TRBD1 matches at 11 bases. Per germline, CDR1 SGHNT and CDR2 YYREEE (reference sequence). With 6 bases clipped from V and 6 bases from J, the junction kept 8 bases outside the gene matches. The CDR3 runs 15 residues. CDR3 sequence: CASTQDRGRENTIYF. CDR3 DNA: TGTGCCAGCACCCAGGACAGGGGGCGCGAAAACACCATATATTTT.